These 23 T cell receptor beta chains came from one sample sequenced in a study of T cells in Graves' hyperthyroidism and ophthalmopathy. Template material for amplifying TCR beta CDR3 regions consisted of RNA transcripts. The TCR CDR3 was amplified in a first-round RT-PCR using the HTBI primer set. TCRdb re-analysed the multiplex PCR reads in MiXCR, keeping a single row per CDR3 protein. This table has about 530,000 distinct CDR3 sequences, approximately 17% appearing once. Material for sequencing was blood. The receptors here all came from a woman between 18 and 29 years old with Graves' ophthalmopathy.

This clonotype was seen repeatedly, ten times or more. This chain uses TRBV27 with TRBJ2-7; 11 bases map to TRBD2. The germline gives CDR1 MNHEY, CDR2 SMNVEV (reference sequence). V lost 6 bases, J lost 4 bases, and 5 bases stayed unmatched. The CDR3 covers 14 residues. The CDR3 region is CASRVAGGGYEQYF. As DNA, the CDR3 is TGTGCCAGCAGAGTAGCGGGGGGGGGTTACGAGCAGTACTTC.

This clonotype was recorded a few times. The chain carries TRBV12-3 or TRBV12-4 and TRBJ2-2, with TRBD2 matching over 9 bases. This CDR3 contains 15 residues. The ends lost 5 bases at V and 5 bases at J; junction bases unmatched: 6. The CDR3: CASSDSGRGTGELFF. Here the CDR3 DNA reads TGTGCCAGCAGTGATAGCGGGAGAGGAACCGGGGAGCTGTTTTTT.

The sample holds many counts of this clonotype. This chain connects TRBV7-2 to TRBJ2-5, with a tentative D call TRBD1 (5 bases). The CDR3 totals 14 residues. CDR1 and CDR2 from the germline V gene are SGHTA and FQGNSA. V was clipped by 3 bases and J by 9 bases, with 17 bases between them. The CDR3 nucleotides are TGTGCCAGCAGCTTTGGGGCAGGGAAGGGCCCCCAGTACTTC. It is translated as CASSFGAGKGPQYF.

The chain carries TRBV20-1 and TRBJ1-6, with D tentatively TRBD1 (6 bases). The CDR3 extends over 16 amino acids. CDR1 and CDR2 from the germline V gene are DFQATT and SNEGSKA (reference sequence). Trimming shortened V by 2 bases and J by 5 bases, and 16 bases separated the two germline ends. The CDR3: CSARRDIPGDNSPLHF. The CDR3 DNA is TGCAGTGCTAGACGGGACATTCCTGGGGATAATTCACCCCTCCACTTT.

This clonotype has a count of ten or more. The J gene is TRBJ2-3, the V gene TRBV11-2, with TRBD1 matching over 7 bases. This CDR3 spans 15 amino acids. Germline CDR1 SGHAT, CDR2 FQNNGV. The ends lost 6 bases at V and 0 bases at J; junction bases unmatched: 6. The CDR3: CASSLTGWSTDTQYF. The CDR3 DNA sequence: TGTGCCAGCAGTTTGACAGGGTGGAGCACAGATACGCAGTATTTT. Looking up the rest from reference TRBV11-2 and TRBJ2-3 gives the full variable domain: EAGVAQSPRYKIIEKRQSVAFWCNPISGHATLYWYQQILGQGPKLLIQFQNNGVVDDSQLPKDRFSAERLKGVDSTLKIQPAKLEDSAVYLCASSLTGWSTDTQYFGPGTRLTVL.

This clonotype showed up many times. The V call is TRBV27, the J call TRBJ2-1, with TRBD2 matching 11 bases. Germline V gene data show CDR1 as MNHEY and CDR2 as SMNVEV (reference sequence). The CDR3 extends over 15 amino acids. Germline trimming cut 9 bases from V and 5 bases from J; bases unmatched to any gene: 9. DNA of the CDR3: TGTGCCAGACGAATACTAGCGGGGGAGGACAATGAGCAGTTCTTC. Protein sequence: CARRILAGEDNEQFF.

This clonotype was observed at least ten times. The chain has TRBV2 and TRBJ1-2, with D possibly being TRBD1 (5 bases). Between the trimmed V and J ends, which lost 8 bases and 3 bases, there was a span of 13 bases. Germline V gene data show CDR1 as SNHLY and CDR2 as FYNNEI. The CDR3 has 13 residues. CDR3 loop: CASRLGVDYGYTF. DNA of the CDR3: TGTGCCAGCCGACTGGGGGTAGACTATGGCTACACCTTC.

This clonotype was seen ten or more times. Here the CDR3 reads CASSLYSLEQFF. The CDR3 nucleotides are TGTGCCAGCAGCTTGTATAGCCTTGAGCAGTTCTTC. This chain uses TRBV7-2 with TRBJ2-1; D not resolved. V gave up 3 bases and J gave up 9 bases, with 9 bases separating them. CDR1 is SGHTA, CDR2 FQGNSA, per germline. This CDR3 spans 12 amino acids.

At least ten counts were recorded for this clonotype. This sequence joins TRBV6-5 and TRBJ1-5; TRBD1 agrees at 8 bases. Unmatched junction bases numbered 8, after V lost 2 bases and J lost 2 bases. Germline loops: CDR1 MNHEY, CDR2 SVGAGI. This CDR3 comprises 17 residues. The CDR3 region has the DNA TGTGCCAGCAGTTACCCCCCGGACAGGGTCGGCAATCAGCCCCAGCATTTT. Encoded protein: CASSYPPDRVGNQPQHF.

This clonotype was seen more than once but under ten times. This rearrangement joins TRBV10-1 to TRBJ1-5; D possibly corresponds to TRBD1 (5 bases). CDR1 WNHNN and CDR2 SYGVQD come from the germline V gene (reference sequence). Trimming removed 6 bases at V and 7 bases at J, with 13 bases between. This CDR3 has 13 residues. The CDR3 bases are TGCGCCAGCAGGAGGGGACCGGGACAGCCCCAGCATTTT. This translates into CASRRGPGQPQHF.

This clonotype occurred many times. The chain uses TRBV11-2 and TRBJ2-3; the match to TRBD2 covers 9 bases. CDR1 SGHAT and CDR2 FQNNGV come from the germline V gene. This CDR3 has 15 amino acids. The ends lost 5 bases at V and 7 bases at J; junction bases unmatched: 10. In DNA, the CDR3 is TGTGCCAGCAGCCGGATAGCGGGGGCTACAAATACGCAGTATTTT. Translated: CASSRIAGATNTQYF.

This clonotype was observed many times. This rearrangement joins TRBV7-2 to TRBJ1-5; no definite D call. This CDR3 is built from 13 residues. Germline lookup yields CDR1 SGHTA and CDR2 FQGNSA. Trimming cost V 4 bases and J 2 bases, with 6 bases left between them. The CDR3 region has the DNA TGTGCCAGCAGCTCCGCGGGCAATCAGCCCCAGCATTTT. It codes for CASSSAGNQPQHF.

This clonotype has ten or more counts. The chain links TRBV5-1 to TRBJ1-1; D is undetermined. CDR1 and CDR2 from the germline V gene are SGHRS and YFSETQ. This CDR3 comprises 13 residues. Trimming pared 0 bases from V and 11 bases from J, leaving 14 bases between. The CDR3 sequence is CASSLEGGTHAFF. CDR3 sequence (DNA): TGCGCCAGCAGCTTGGAAGGTGGAACTCACGCTTTCTTT. The complete variable domain, with remaining parts taken from reference TRBV5-1 and TRBJ1-1, reads KAGVTQTPRYLIKTRGQQVTLSCSPISGHRSVSWYQQTPGQGLQFLFEYFSETQRNKGNFPGRFSGRQFSNSRSEMNVSTLELGDSALYLCASSLEGGTHAFFGQGTRLTVV.

In this sample, this clonotype turned up many times. V usage is TRBV27 and J usage is TRBJ2-1; 7 bases align to TRBD1. V was clipped by 7 bases and J by 3 bases; unmatched bases: 9. This CDR3 has 15 residues. Looked up from germline, CDR1 is MNHEY and CDR2 is SMNVEV (reference sequence). CDR3 in amino acids: CASTPDREIYNEQFF. The CDR3 region has the DNA TGTGCCAGCACCCCCGACAGGGAGATCTACAATGAGCAGTTCTTC.

This clonotype was observed at least ten times. This chain uses TRBV3-1 with TRBJ1-5, with 7 bases identical to TRBD1. With V trimmed by 2 bases and J by 2 bases, 3 bases remained unmatched. Germline loops: CDR1 LGHDT, CDR2 YNNKEL (reference sequence). The CDR3 sequence is 15 residues long. The CDR3 spells CASSQYQGGNQPQHF. The CDR3, as DNA: TGTGCCAGCAGCCAATACCAGGGGGGCAATCAGCCCCAGCATTTT.

This clonotype was seen many times. J is TRBJ2-5 and V is TRBV20-1; 7 bases agree with TRBD2. The germline V gene encodes CDR1 DFQATT and CDR2 SNEGSKA (reference sequence). The CDR3 loop spans 12 amino acids. With V trimmed by 5 bases and J by 2 bases, 2 bases remained unmatched. The CDR3 DNA reads as TGCAGTGCTCGCGGGGGACAAGAGACCCAGTACTTC. The encoded protein is CSARGGQETQYF.

This clonotype was observed a handful of times. The V and J genes are TRBV15 and TRBJ1-5; possible D gene TRBD1, 5 bases. The CDR3 totals 14 residues. V shed 4 bases and J shed 7 bases, with 14 bases lying between them. CDR1 and CDR2 from the germline V gene are LNHNV and YYDKDF (reference sequence). CDR3 in amino acids: CATSMRGPPQPQHF. The CDR3 DNA sequence: TGTGCCACCAGCATGAGGGGACCTCCACAGCCCCAGCATTTT.

In this sample, this clonotype turned up a few times. This rearrangement joins TRBV28 to TRBJ1-1; perhaps TRBD1 as D (5 bases). The CDR3 is made up of 13 amino acids. In germline, CDR1 is MDHEN, CDR2 SYDVKM. Trimming took off 7 bases at V and 5 bases at J, with 14 bases between the two ends. The CDR3 reads CASIGREGTEAFF. CDR3 coding DNA: TGTGCCAGCATAGGCAGGGAGGGAACTGAAGCTTTCTTT.

This clonotype was detected many times. The chain carries TRBV5-1 and TRBJ2-1; 8 nucleotides agree with TRBD2. The trim removed 9 bases at V and 5 bases at J, leaving 10 bases unmatched. CDR3 length: 14 amino acids. Germline values: CDR1 SGHRS, CDR2 YFSETQ. The CDR3 nucleotides are TGCGCCACCAGAGGGGCGGGAGGTAACAATGAGCAGTTCTTC. This gives the protein CATRGAGGNNEQFF.

Remarks on this clonotype: One base away lies a much larger clone, so this may be a sequencing read error. The genes are TRBV28 and TRBJ1-4, with a weak D call TRBD1 (5 bases). Trimming took 10 bases from V and 11 from J, leaving 17 bases between them. The CDR3 is made up of 12 amino acids. Germline values: CDR1 MDHEN, CDR2 SYDVKM. The chain's CDR3 is CAIREDGGKLFF. CDR3 coding DNA: TGTGCCATCAGAGAGGACGGGGGGAAACTGTTTTTT.

The V and J genes are TRBV29-1 and TRBJ1-5, with D hard to call. The length of the CDR3 is 13 residues. The germline V and J ends were trimmed by 1 base and 7 bases, with 11 bases remaining between them. From germline, CDR1 is SQVTM and CDR2 ANQGSEA. The CDR3 bases are TGCAGCGTTGAAGCCCTCCTCCAGCAGCCCCAGCATTTT. Its protein product is CSVEALLQQPQHF.

This sequence joins TRBV15 and TRBJ1-5; weak D call: TRBD1 (5 bases). Trimming stripped 1 base from V and 4 bases from J, with 11 bases between. This CDR3 is 15 amino acids long. The germline CDR1 and CDR2 sequences are LNHNV and YYDKDF (reference sequence). Here the CDR3 DNA reads TGTGCCACCAGCAGAGTGGGGGTCTTGAATCAGCCCCAGCATTTT. This encodes CATSRVGVLNQPQHF. Looking up the rest from reference TRBV15 and TRBJ1-5 gives the full variable domain: DAMVIQNPRYQVTQFGKPVTLSCSQTLNHNVMYWYQQKSSQAPKLLFHYYDKDFNNEADTPDNFQSRRPNTSFCFLDIRSPGLGDTAMYLCATSRVGVLNQPQHFGDGTRLSIL.

This chain connects TRBV19 to TRBJ2-7; 10 bases match TRBD2. CDR1 is LNHDA and CDR2 is SQIVND in the germline V gene (reference sequence). After removal of 3 bases from V and 3 bases from J, the junction contained 5 bases not matched to a gene. The CDR3 sequence is 15 residues long. CDR3 sequence (DNA): TGTGCCAGTAGTATTTTGGCTAGCGGGGGCTACGAGCAGTACTTC. It specifies CASSILASGGYEQYF.